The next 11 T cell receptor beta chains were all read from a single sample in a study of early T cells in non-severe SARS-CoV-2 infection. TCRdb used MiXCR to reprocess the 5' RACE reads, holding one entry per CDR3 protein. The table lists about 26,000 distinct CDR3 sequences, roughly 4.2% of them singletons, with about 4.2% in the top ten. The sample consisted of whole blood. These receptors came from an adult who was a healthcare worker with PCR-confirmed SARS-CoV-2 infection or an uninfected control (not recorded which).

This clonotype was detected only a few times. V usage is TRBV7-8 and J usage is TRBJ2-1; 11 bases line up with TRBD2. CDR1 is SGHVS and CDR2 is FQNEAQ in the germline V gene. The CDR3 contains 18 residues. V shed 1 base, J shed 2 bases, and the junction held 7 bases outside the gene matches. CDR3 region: CASSLELPGLAAYNEQFF. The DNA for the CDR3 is TGTGCCAGCAGCTTAGAATTACCGGGACTAGCGGCCTACAATGAGCAGTTCTTC.

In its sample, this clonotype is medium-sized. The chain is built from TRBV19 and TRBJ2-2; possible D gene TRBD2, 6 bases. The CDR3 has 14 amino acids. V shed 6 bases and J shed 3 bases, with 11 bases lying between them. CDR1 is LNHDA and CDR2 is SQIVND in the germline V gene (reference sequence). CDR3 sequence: CASSGRSYTGELFF. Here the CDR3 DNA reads TGTGCCAGTAGCGGGAGATCTTACACCGGGGAGCTGTTTTTT.

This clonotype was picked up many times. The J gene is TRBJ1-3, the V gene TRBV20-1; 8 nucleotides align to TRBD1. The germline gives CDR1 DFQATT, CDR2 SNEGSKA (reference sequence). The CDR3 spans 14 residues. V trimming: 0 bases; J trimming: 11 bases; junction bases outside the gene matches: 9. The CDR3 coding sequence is TGCAGTGCTAGAGATGGGACAGGAGGAAAACCCATATATTTT. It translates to CSARDGTGGKPIYF.

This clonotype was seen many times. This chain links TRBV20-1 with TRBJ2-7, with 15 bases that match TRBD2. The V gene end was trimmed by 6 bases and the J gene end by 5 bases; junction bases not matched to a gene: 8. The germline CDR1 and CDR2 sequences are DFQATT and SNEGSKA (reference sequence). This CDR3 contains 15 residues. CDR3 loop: CSASRTSGGVNEQYF. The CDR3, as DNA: TGCAGTGCAAGTAGGACTAGCGGGGGGGTAAACGAGCAGTACTTC.

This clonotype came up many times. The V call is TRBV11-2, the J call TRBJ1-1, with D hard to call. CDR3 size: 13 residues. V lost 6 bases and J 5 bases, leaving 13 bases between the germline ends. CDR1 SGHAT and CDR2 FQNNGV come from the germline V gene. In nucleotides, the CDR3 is TGTGCCAGCAGGAAAATCCAAAGGACTGAAGCTTTCTTT. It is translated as CASRKIQRTEAFF.

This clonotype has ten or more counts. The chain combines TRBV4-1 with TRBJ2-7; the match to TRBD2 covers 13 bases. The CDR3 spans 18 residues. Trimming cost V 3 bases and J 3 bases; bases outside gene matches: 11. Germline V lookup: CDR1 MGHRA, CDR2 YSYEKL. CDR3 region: CASSQGNTGTSGVYEQYF. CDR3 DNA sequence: TGCGCCAGCAGCCAGGGAAACACCGGGACTAGCGGGGTCTACGAGCAGTACTTC.

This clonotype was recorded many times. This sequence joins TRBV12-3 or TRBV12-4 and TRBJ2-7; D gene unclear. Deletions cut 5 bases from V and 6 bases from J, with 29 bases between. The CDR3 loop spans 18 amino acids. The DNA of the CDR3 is TGTGCCAGCAGTCCGCGCTCGGCAGCGACAAACCCCCTGGCCGAGCAGTACTTC. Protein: CASSPRSAATNPLAEQYF.

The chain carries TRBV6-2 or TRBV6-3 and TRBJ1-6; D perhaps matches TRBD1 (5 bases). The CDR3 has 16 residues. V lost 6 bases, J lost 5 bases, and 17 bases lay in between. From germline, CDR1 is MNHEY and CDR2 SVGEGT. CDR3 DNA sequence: TGTGCCAGCAGCCCCCGGGGGATCAAAAATAATTCACCCCTCCACTTT. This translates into CASSPRGIKNNSPLHF.

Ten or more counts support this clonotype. The CDR3 DNA is TGTGCCAGCAGCCTACGGGCAGGAGCTAATGAAAAACTGTTTTTT. Translated, it gives CASSLRAGANEKLFF. V gene TRBV14 combines with J gene TRBJ1-4; no definite D call. V shed 4 bases and J shed 3 bases, with 12 bases lying between them. From germline, CDR1 is SGHDN and CDR2 FVKESK. The CDR3 runs 15 residues.

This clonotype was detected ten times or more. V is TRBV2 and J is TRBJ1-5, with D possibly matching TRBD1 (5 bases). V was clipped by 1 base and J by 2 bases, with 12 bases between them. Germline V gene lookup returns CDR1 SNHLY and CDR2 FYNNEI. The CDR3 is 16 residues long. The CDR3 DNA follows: TGTGCCAGCAGTGAAGGGGGGAAGGGACGCAATCAGCCCCAGCATTTT. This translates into CASSEGGKGRNQPQHF.

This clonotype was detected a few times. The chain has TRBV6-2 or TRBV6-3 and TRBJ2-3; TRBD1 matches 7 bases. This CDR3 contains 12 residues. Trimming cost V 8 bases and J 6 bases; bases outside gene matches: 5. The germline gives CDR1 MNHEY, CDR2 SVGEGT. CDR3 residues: CASGDREDTQYF. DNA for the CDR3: TGTGCCAGCGGAGACAGGGAGGATACGCAGTATTTT.